Listed below are T cell receptor beta chains from one sample, sequenced in a study of CD8+ T cells in alopecia areata. Data came from immunoSEQ multiplex PCR; TCRdb stores just in-frame clones and leaves some out. The sample shows 200,000 to 250,000 clones, more than 45% of them seen only once. Sample: CD4+ T cells sorted from blood, taken at week 0. Every receptor here comes from a human donor with alopecia areata. Both conserved end residues are part of each CDR3. The order of the fields is V gene, clone size, D gene, J gene, CDR3 DNA, CDR3 protein. D genes are given only for firm matches. The size entry is marked missing in some rows and otherwise reads once, few, many or a size class.

TRBV19	NA	NA	TRBJ1-2	TGTGCCAGTCTACGGATAACAGGTGACGGGAAATATGGCTACACCTTC	CASLRITGDGKYGYTF
TRBV7-2	NA	NA	TRBJ2-3	TGTGCCAGCCGCAGGGGTCTCGCCACAGATACGCAGTATTTT	CASRRGLATDTQYF
TRBV4-1	many	NA	TRBJ1-5	TGCGCCAGCAGCCAAGGTCTACAGGTTAATCAGCCCCAGCATTTT	CASSQGLQVNQPQHF
TRBV29-1	NA	NA	TRBJ1-1	TGCAGCGTTAAAACAGCCTCACTGGACACTGAAGCTTTCTTT	CSVKTASLDTEAFF
TRBV7-3	once	TRBD2	TRBJ2-3	TGTGCCAGCAGCCCTACCCGCGGGGGGGGGACAGATACGCAGTATTTT	CASSPTRGGGTDTQYF
TRBV6-5	NA	TRBD1	TRBJ1-2	TGTGCCAGCAGAACGGGGGACAGTCCGAATGGCTACACCTTC	CASRTGDSPNGYTF
TRBV9	NA	NA	TRBJ1-2	TGTGCCAGCAGCGTACTAGGGGACCCATCCTATGGCTACACCTTC	CASSVLGDPSYGYTF
TRBV27	NA	NA	TRBJ2-7	TGTGCCAGCAGTTTATCGGGAGGAGGGGGCTACGAGCAGTACTTC	CASSLSGGGGYEQYF
TRBV30	NA	NA	TRBJ1-5	TGTGCCTGGAGTAAGGGGAACAATCAGCCCCAGCATTTT	CAWSKGNNQPQHF
TRBV4-1	NA	TRBD2	TRBJ2-5	TGCGCCAGCAGCCAACTAGCGGGAGTTGGGGGGACCCAGTACTTC	CASSQLAGVGGTQYF
TRBV7-8	NA	TRBD2	TRBJ2-7	TGTGCCAGCAGCTTAGTTGGGTTAGTCTCGAGGACTAGCGGCTACGAGCAGTACTTC	CASSLVGLVSRTSGYEQYF
TRBV29-1	NA	NA	TRBJ1-2	TGCAGCGCCACGCCCGAGCTGAACTATGGCTACACCTTC	CSATPELNYGYTF
TRBV11-2	NA	NA	TRBJ2-7	TGTGCCAGCAGTGCCCAACTGAGTACCTACGAGCAGTACTTC	CASSAQLSTYEQYF
TRBV28	NA	NA	TRBJ2-5	TGTGCCAGCAGGGACAGCCAAGGGGGAGAGACCCAGTACTTC	CASRDSQGGETQYF
TRBV5-1	NA	NA	TRBJ1-4	TGCGCCAGCAGGGCAGGGATGACAACTAATGAAAAACTGTTTTTT	CASRAGMTTNEKLFF
TRBV18	once	NA	TRBJ1-1	TGTGCCAGCTCACCAGGGGAGAACCGAGGGGCTTTCTTT	CASSPGENRGAFF
TRBV7-3	few	TRBD1	TRBJ1-2	TGTGCCAGCAGCACGGGGACAGGGCCCAGTGGCTACACCTTC	CASSTGTGPSGYTF
TRBV27	few	NA	TRBJ1-1	TGTGCCAGCAGTTTATATGGGGTCCGGAACACTGAAGCTTTCTTT	CASSLYGVRNTEAFF
TRBV5-1	NA	NA	TRBJ1-6	TGCGCCAGCAGCTCCCCGGGACGGAATAATTCACCCCTCCACTTT	CASSSPGRNNSPLHF
TRBV7-3	NA	NA	TRBJ2-7	TGTGCCAGCAGCCCTGGAACAACGAGCTACGAGCAGTACTTC	CASSPGTTSYEQYF
TRBV7-7	NA	NA	TRBJ2-5	TGTGCTAGCAGCTTAGGCCGCCTACAAGAGACCCAGTACTTC	CASSLGRLQETQYF
TRBV7-9	NA	NA	TRBJ1-4	TGTGCCAGCAGCAAGACAGGCCCGGGGGAAAAACTGTTTTTT	CASSKTGPGEKLFF
TRBV4-1	few	TRBD2	TRBJ2-5	TGCGCCAGCAGCCAAGATCCGGGGTCAGCGGGAGCCAAAGAGACCCAGTACTTC	CASSQDPGSAGAKETQYF
TRBV4-1	few	NA	TRBJ2-4	TGCGCCAGCAGCCAAGGGACCGGAGGGGTCAAAAACATTCAGTACTTC	CASSQGTGGVKNIQYF
TRBV7-9	NA	NA	TRBJ2-3	TGTGCCAGCAGCTTAGAGAGTCCTAGCACAGATACGCAGTATTTT	CASSLESPSTDTQYF
TRBV6-5	NA	NA	TRBJ2-7	TGTGCCAGCAGTTACTCGATCTACGGAGCCTACGAGCAGTACTTC	CASSYSIYGAYEQYF
TRBV30	once	NA	TRBJ2-4	TGTGCCTGGAGTGTAGCCCCTATAGCCAAAAACATTCAGTACTTC	CAWSVAPIAKNIQYF
TRBV4-2	NA	NA	TRBJ1-3	TGTGCCAGCAGCCAACCGGGACTCAGCGGCTCTGGAAACACCATATATTTT	CASSQPGLSGSGNTIYF
TRBV4-1	NA	NA	TRBJ2-7	TGCGCCAGCAGCCAGATGGGCACGGGGCAGTACTTC	CASSQMGTGQYF
TRBV11-2	few	NA	TRBJ1-2	TGTGCCAGCAGCTTAGAAAGGCCGGGCCATGGCTACACCTTC	CASSLERPGHGYTF
TRBV2	NA	TRBD1	TRBJ2-7	TGTGCCAGCAGTGTTGGGACAGGGGGGACCTACGAGCAGTACTTC	CASSVGTGGTYEQYF
TRBV7-9	few	TRBD2	TRBJ2-3	TGTGCCAGCAGCTCCGGGACTAGCGGGACAGATACGCAGTATTTT	CASSSGTSGTDTQYF
TRBV7-3	NA	TRBD1	TRBJ2-3	TGTGCCAGCAGCCGCACAGGGGGCGCAGATACGCAGTATTTT	CASSRTGGADTQYF
TRBV29-1	few	TRBD2	TRBJ2-1	TGCAGCGTTGCTAGCGGAACCTACAATGAGCAGTTCTTC	CSVASGTYNEQFF
TRBV20-1	NA	NA	TRBJ2-1	TGCAGTGCTAGTCGGCCAAATGAGCAGTTCTTC	CSASRPNEQFF
TRBV19	NA	TRBD1	TRBJ1-2	TGTGCCAGTAGCCGGAAACGCAATAGACAGGGACAAGGCTACACCTTC	CASSRKRNRQGQGYTF
TRBV5-1	NA	NA	TRBJ2-5	TGCGCCAGCAGCCCCCGGGCGGGGGAGACCCAGTACTTC	CASSPRAGETQYF
TRBV10-2	few	NA	TRBJ1-1	TGCGCCAGCAGTGAAAAGGGGGTCGTTACTGAAGCTTTCTTT	CASSEKGVVTEAFF
TRBV30	NA	NA	TRBJ2-3	TGTGCCTGGAGTGAGGGTAGCACAGATACGCAGTATTTT	CAWSEGSTDTQYF
TRBV4-2	NA	NA	TRBJ2-2	TGTGCCAGCAGCCAGAAAGAGACAACGCTGATCGGGGAGCTGTTTTTT	CASSQKETTLIGELFF
TRBV7-9	few	TRBD2	TRBJ2-5	TGTGCCAGCAGCGTACCGACTAGCGGGTACGAGACCCAGTACTTC	CASSVPTSGYETQYF
TRBV25-1	once	NA	TRBJ2-5	TGTGCCAGCAGGTCACAAGAGACCCAGTACTTC	CASRSQETQYF
TRBV30	few	TRBD1	TRBJ1-2	TGTGCCTGGAGTATCTCCGGGACAGGGGACTTTAACTATGGCTACACCTTC	CAWSISGTGDFNYGYTF
TRBV18	NA	NA	TRBJ2-7	TGTGCCAGCTCCAGGGAAGGGGAGCAGTACTTC	CASSREGEQYF
TRBV27	NA	TRBD1	TRBJ1-2	TGTGCCAGCAGCTCCCGACCGGGACAGGGGGCGAGGAGGTACTTC	CASSSRPGQGARRYF
TRBV2	few	NA	TRBJ2-3	TGTGCCAGCATGAGGGGTCTCTTTTCCCCTAGCACAGATACGCAGTATTTT	CASMRGLFSPSTDTQYF
TRBV18	NA	NA	TRBJ2-7	TGTGCCAGCTCACCATTGACCTACGAGCAGTACTTC	CASSPLTYEQYF
TRBV5-1	NA	NA	TRBJ2-2	TGCGCCAGCAGCTATTCACTAGCACGGGAGCTGTTTTTT	CASSYSLARELFF
TRBV30	NA	TRBD1	TRBJ1-1	TGTGCCTGGAGTGGATTGGGGACAGGGGAAAACACTGAAGCTTTCTTT	CAWSGLGTGENTEAFF
TRBV7-8	NA	NA	TRBJ2-7	TGTGCCAGCAGCTTAGTGTCGACTTTCTCCTACGAGCAGTACTTC	CASSLVSTFSYEQYF
TRBV6-6	NA	TRBD1	TRBJ2-3	TGTGCCAGCAGTTCGACAGGGGGAGGCACAGATACGCAGTATTTT	CASSSTGGGTDTQYF